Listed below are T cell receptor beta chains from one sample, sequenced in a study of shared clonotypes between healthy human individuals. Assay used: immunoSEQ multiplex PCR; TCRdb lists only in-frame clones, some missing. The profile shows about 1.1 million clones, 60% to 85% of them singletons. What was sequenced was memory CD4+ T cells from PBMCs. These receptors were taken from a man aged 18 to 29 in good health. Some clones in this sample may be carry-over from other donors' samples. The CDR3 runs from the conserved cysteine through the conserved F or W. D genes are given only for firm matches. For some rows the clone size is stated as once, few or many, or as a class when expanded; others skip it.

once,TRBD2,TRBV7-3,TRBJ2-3,TGTGCTTCGTCCACAGCGGGGCACCCCACAGATACGCAGTATTTT,CASSTAGHPTDTQYF
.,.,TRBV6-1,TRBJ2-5,TGTGCCACCTCGGCCGGGCCCCATCTGTGGGAGACCCAGTACTTC,CATSAGPHLWETQYF
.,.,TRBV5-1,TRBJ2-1,TGCGCCACCGAACTAGGACTCCTCGCGGAGCAGTTCTTC,CATELGLLAEQFF
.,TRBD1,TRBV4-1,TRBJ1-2,TGCGCCAGCAGCCAAGGATGGACAGGAGTAAACTATGGCTACACCTTC,CASSQGWTGVNYGYTF
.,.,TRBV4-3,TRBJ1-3,TGCGCCAGCAGCCAAGAGTTTTCAGTTATCTCTGGAAACACCATATATTTT,CASSQEFSVISGNTIYF
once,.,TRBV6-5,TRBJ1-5,TGTGCCAGCAGTCCCTCGGGGGGGGCTGGTCAGCCCCAGCATTTT,CASSPSGGAGQPQHF
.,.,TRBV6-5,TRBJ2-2,TGTGCCAGCAGTTACTCGACGGCTAGCTGGTCCGGGGAGCTGTTTTTT,CASSYSTASWSGELFF
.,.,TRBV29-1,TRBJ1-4,TGCAGCGTTTGCAGGGATAATGAAAAACTGTTTTTT,CSVCRDNEKLFF
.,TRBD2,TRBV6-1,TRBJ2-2,TGTGCCAGCAGTTCCGGACTAGCAGAAACCGGGGAGCTGTTTTTT,CASSSGLAETGELFF
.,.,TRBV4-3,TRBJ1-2,TGCGCCAGCAGCCCGGCCCCTCCCGACGATCGGGGCTACACCTTC,CASSPAPPDDRGYTF
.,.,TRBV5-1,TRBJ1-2,TGCGCCAGCAGAAGACAGGTCGATGGCTACACCTTC,CASRRQVDGYTF
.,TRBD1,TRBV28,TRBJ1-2,TGTGCCAGCAGATTGGGACAGGCTGGCTACACCTTC,CASRLGQAGYTF
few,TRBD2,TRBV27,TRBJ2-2,TGTGCCAGCAGTTTTTCGTTCCTAGCGGGTCGGGGCACCGGGGAGCTGTTTTTT,CASSFSFLAGRGTGELFF
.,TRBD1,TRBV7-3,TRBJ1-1,TGTGCCAGCAGCACGATTATTGACAGGGTCGCTGAAGCTTTCTTT,CASSTIIDRVAEAFF
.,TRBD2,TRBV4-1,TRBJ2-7,TGCGCCAGCAGCCCCCGGGGTAGCGGGGGCTCCTACGAGCAGTACTTC,CASSPRGSGGSYEQYF
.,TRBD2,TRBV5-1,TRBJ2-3,TGCGCCAGCAGCTTGCTCGCGCGGGGGGCCACAGATACGCAGTATTTT,CASSLLARGATDTQYF
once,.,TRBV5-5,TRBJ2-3,TGTGCCAGCAGCAATGGAATGGGGCTTGATACGCAGTATTTT,CASSNGMGLDTQYF
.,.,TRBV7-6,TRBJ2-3,TGTGCCAGCAGCTCAATCAAAGAAGATACGCAGTATTTT,CASSSIKEDTQYF
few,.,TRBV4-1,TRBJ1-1,TGCGCCAGCAGCCAAGATCCACTAGGTCTAGGGTACGGCACTGAAGCTTTCTTT,CASSQDPLGLGYGTEAFF
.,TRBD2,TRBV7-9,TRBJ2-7,TGTGCCAGCAGCTACCTAGCGGGAGTTGCGAACTTC,CASSYLAGVANF
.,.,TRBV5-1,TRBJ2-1,TGCGCCAGCGCTGGGGGCGGGGCAGGGAACAATGAGCAGTTCTTC,CASAGGGAGNNEQFF
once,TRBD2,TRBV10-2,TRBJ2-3,TGCGCCAGCAGATCCTTCATAGCGGGAGTGCGGGATACGCAGTATTTT,CASRSFIAGVRDTQYF
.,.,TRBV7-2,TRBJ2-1,TGTGCCAGCAGCCCGGACGGGTGGTACAATGAGCAGTTCTTC,CASSPDGWYNEQFF
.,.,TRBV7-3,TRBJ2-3,TGTGCCAGCAGAAAACCCCCTGGCCCCGGCGGCGCGGATACGCAGTATTTT,CASRKPPGPGGADTQYF
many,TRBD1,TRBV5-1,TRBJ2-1,TGCGCCAGCAGCGTCCGGGACAGGGCCTCCCTCAATGAGCAGTTCTTC,CASSVRDRASLNEQFF
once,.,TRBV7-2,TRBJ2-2,TGTGCCAGCAGCCAAACCGTCCTGGGGACCGGGGAGCTGTTTTTT,CASSQTVLGTGELFF
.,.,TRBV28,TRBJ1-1,TGTGCCAGCACCCTGGGGCTTGGGACTGAAGCTTTCTTT,CASTLGLGTEAFF
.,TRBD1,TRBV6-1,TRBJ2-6,TGTGCCAGCAGTAGGACAGGGTCTGGGGCCAACGTCCTGACTTTC,CASSRTGSGANVLTF
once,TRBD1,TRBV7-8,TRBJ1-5,TGTGCCAGCAGCCGGACAGGGCGGGATCAGCCCCAGCATTTT,CASSRTGRDQPQHF
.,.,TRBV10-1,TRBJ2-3,TGCGCCACTGCGGTTTCAGATACGCAGTATTTT,CATAVSDTQYF
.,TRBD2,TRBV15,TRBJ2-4,TGTGCCACCAGCAGAACTCGACTAGCGGGCCAAAACATTCAGTACTTC,CATSRTRLAGQNIQYF